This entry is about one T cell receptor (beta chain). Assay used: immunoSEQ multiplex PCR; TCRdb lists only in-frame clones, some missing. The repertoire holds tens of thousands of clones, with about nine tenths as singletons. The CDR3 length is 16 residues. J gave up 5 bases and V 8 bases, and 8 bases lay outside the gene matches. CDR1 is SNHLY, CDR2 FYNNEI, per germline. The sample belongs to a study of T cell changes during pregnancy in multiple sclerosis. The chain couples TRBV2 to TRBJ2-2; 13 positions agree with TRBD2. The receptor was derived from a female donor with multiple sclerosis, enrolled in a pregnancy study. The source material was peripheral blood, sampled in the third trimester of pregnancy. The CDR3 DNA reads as TGTGCCAGCTCAACTAGCGGGGGGGCGGATACCGGGGAGCTGTTTTTT. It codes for CASSTSGGADTGELFF.